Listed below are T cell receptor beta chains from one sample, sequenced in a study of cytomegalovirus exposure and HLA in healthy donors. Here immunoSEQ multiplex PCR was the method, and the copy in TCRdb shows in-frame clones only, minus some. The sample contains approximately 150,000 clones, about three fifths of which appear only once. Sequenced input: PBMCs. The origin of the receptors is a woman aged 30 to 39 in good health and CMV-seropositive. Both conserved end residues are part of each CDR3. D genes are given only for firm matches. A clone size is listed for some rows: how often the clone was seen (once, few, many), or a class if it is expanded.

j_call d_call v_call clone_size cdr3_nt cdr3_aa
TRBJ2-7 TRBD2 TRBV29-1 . TGCAGCGTTGAAGGGATTAGCGGGGCTTCCTACGAGCAGTACTTC CSVEGISGASYEQYF
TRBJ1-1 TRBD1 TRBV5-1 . TGCGCCAGCAGCCGAGAGGGGACAGGGACCAGCGGAGTGGCTTTCTTT CASSREGTGTSGVAFF
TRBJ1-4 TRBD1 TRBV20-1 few TGCAGTGCTCCCAGGACAGGTTCAGTGTTTTTT CSAPRTGSVFF
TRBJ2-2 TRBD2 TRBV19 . TGTGCCAGTAGCCTCGGTTGGACTAGCGGGGGAACCGGGGAGCTGTTTTTT CASSLGWTSGGTGELFF
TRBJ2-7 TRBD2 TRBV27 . TGTGCCAGCAGTTTCCATACTAGCGGGAGCTACGAGCAGTACTTC CASSFHTSGSYEQYF
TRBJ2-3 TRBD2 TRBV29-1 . TGCAGCGTTGAAGGCGGGGGGTCCAGGGATACGCAGTATTTT CSVEGGGSRDTQYF
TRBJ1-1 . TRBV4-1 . TGCGCCAGCAGCCCCCCTTTGGCGGGGGACACTGAAGCTTTCTTT CASSPPLAGDTEAFF
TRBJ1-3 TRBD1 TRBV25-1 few TGTGCCAGCAGGCACCGACAGGGATCGGAAAACACCATATATTTT CASRHRQGSENTIYF
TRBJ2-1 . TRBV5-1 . TGCGCCAGCAGCTTTACAGGGGGGGGGTACAATGAGCAGTTCTTC CASSFTGGGYNEQFF
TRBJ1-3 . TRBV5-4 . TGTGCCAGCAGCTTGGCCGGAGGGGCCTCGGGAAACACCATATATTTT CASSLAGGASGNTIYF
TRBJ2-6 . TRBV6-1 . TGTGCCAGCAGGGCGCAGGGGTTTGGGGCCAACGTCCTGACTTTC CASRAQGFGANVLTF
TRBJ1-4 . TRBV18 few TGTGCCAGCTCACCATCTCGGGAAGAAAAACTGTTTTTT CASSPSREEKLFF
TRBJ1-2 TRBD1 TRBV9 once TGTGCCAGCAGCGGAAGGACAGGGGGAAACTATGGCTACACCTTC CASSGRTGGNYGYTF
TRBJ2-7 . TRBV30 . TGTGCCTGGAGTAAAACGGGGGTAAATTCGGTGGACGAGCAGTACTTC CAWSKTGVNSVDEQYF
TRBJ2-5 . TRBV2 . TGTGCCAGCAGTGAAACCGCGGGGCGACTGTACTTC CASSETAGRLYF
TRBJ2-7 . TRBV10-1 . TGCGCCAGCAGCGCCGGGACTGCTTTTGGAAAGCAGTACTTC CASSAGTAFGKQYF
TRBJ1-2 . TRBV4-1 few TGCGCCAGCAGCCAAGTTGGGGGCGGGTATGGCTACACCTTC CASSQVGGGYGYTF
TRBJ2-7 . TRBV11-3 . TGTGCCAGCACCGAGGCCGGGACAATCAACGAGCAGTACTTC CASTEAGTINEQYF
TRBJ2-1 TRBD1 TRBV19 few TGTGCCAGTAGTATCACAGGGGACCCCTACAATGAGCAGTTCTTC CASSITGDPYNEQFF
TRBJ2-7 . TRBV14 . TGTGCCAGCAGCCGGGGCCCTACCCACGAGCAGTACTTC CASSRGPTHEQYF
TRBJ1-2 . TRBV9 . TGTGCCAGCAGCGCCCTTTCTCATGGCTACACCTTC CASSALSHGYTF
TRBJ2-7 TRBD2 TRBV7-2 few TGTGCCAGCAGCTTAAGGAGCGGGGGAAGCTCCTACGAGCAGTACTTC CASSLRSGGSSYEQYF
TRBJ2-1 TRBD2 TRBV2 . TGTGCCAGCAGTGAACGGCTAGCGGGTTCCAATGAGCAGTTCTTC CASSERLAGSNEQFF
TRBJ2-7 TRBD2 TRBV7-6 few TGTGCCAGCAGCCTAAGAGCGGGGCTGGACTACGAGCAGTACTTC CASSLRAGLDYEQYF
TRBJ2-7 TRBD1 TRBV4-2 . TGTGCCAGCAGGAATATAGGACAGGGGGCCTACGAGCAGTACTTC CASRNIGQGAYEQYF
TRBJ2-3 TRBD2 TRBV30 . TGTGCCTGGAGTGCAAGCCTAGCGGGTGGGCAGTATTTT CAWSASLAGGQYF
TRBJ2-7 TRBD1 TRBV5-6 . TGTGCCAGCAGCTTCGGTTGGACAGGGGTCTCCTACGAGCAGTACTTC CASSFGWTGVSYEQYF
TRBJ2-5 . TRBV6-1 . TGTGCCAGCATCCTTAGTCACCAAGAGACCCAGTACTTC CASILSHQETQYF